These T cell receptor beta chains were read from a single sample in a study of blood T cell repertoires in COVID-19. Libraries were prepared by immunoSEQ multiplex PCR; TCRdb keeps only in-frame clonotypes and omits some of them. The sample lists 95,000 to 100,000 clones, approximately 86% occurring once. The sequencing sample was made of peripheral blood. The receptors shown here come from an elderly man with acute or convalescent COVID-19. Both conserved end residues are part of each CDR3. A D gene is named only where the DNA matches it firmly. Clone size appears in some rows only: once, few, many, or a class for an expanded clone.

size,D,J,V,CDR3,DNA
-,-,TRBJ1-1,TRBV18,CASSPGADTEAFF,TGTGCCAGCTCACCAGGGGCGGACACTGAAGCTTTCTTT
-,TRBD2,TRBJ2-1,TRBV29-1,CSAQRTSWDEQFF,TGCAGCGCGCAGAGGACTAGCTGGGATGAGCAGTTCTTC
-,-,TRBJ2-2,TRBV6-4,CASRLDSYTGELFF,TGTGCCAGCAGATTAGACAGTTACACCGGGGAGCTGTTTTTT
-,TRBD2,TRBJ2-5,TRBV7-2,CASSPDSSGRGGETQYF,TGTGCCAGCAGCCCGGACTCGAGCGGGAGGGGAGGGGAGACCCAGTACTTC
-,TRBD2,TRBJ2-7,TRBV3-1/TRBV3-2,CASSHNSGGTYEQYF,TGTGCCAGCAGCCATAACAGCGGGGGAACCTACGAGCAGTACTTC
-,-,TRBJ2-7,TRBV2,CASSKDRINSYEQYF,TGTGCCAGCAGTAAGGACAGAATTAACTCCTACGAGCAGTACTTC
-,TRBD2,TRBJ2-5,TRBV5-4,CASSGLAGGGETQYF,TGTGCCAGCAGCGGACTAGCGGGAGGGGGAGAGACCCAGTACTTC
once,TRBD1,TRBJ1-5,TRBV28,CASSLNRGDQPQHF,TGTGCCAGCAGTCTTAACAGGGGTGATCAGCCCCAGCATTTT
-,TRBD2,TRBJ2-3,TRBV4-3,CASSQEWSSGRSTDTQYF,TGCGCCAGCAGCCAAGAGTGGTCTAGCGGGAGGTCCACAGATACGCAGTATTTT
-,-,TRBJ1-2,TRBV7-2,CASSGPGAYYGYTF,TGTGCCAGCAGCGGTCCGGGAGCCTACTATGGCTACACCTTC
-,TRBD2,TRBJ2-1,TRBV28,CASRKAGTNNNEQFF,TGTGCCAGCAGGAAAGCCGGGACTAATAACAATGAGCAGTTCTTC
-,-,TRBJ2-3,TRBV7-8,CASSLDSHTDTQYF,TGTGCCAGCAGCTTAGACAGCCACACAGATACGCAGTATTTT
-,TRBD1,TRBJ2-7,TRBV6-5,CASRRDRVSYEQYF,TGTGCCAGCAGGCGGGACAGGGTGTCCTACGAGCAGTACTTC
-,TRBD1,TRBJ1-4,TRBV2,CASSAGTGGIGEKLFF,TGTGCCAGCAGTGCCGGGACAGGGGGCATTGGGGAAAAACTGTTTTTT
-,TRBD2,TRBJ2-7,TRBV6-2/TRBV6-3,CASSSRTLAYSYEQYF,TGTGCCAGCAGTTCCCGGACACTAGCGTACTCCTACGAGCAGTACTTC
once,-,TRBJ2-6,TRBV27,CASTRAGVLGANVLTF,TGTGCCAGCACCCGGGCAGGGGTATTAGGGGCCAACGTCCTGACTTTC
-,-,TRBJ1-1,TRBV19,CASSSTGDTEAFF,TGTGCCAGTAGTTCCACAGGCGACACTGAAGCTTTCTTT
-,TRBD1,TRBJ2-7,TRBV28,CASSPGTAALEQYF,TGTGCCAGCAGCCCCGGGACAGCAGCCCTCGAGCAGTACTTC
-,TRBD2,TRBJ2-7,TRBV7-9,CASSLSLAGVNEQYF,TGTGCCAGCAGCTTGTCGCTAGCGGGAGTAAACGAGCAGTACTTC
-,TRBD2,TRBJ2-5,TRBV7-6,CASSLFGTSGQETQYF,TGTGCCAGCAGCTTATTCGGGACTAGCGGGCAAGAGACCCAGTACTTC
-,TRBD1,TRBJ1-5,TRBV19,CASSRGQGVNQPQHF,TGTGCCAGTAGCCGGGGACAGGGCGTCAATCAGCCCCAGCATTTT
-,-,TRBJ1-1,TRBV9,CASSVVVQATEAFF,TGTGCCAGCAGCGTAGTGGTCCAGGCCACTGAAGCTTTCTTT
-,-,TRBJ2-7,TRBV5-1,CASSLTAGSTYEQYF,TGCGCCAGCAGCTTGACAGCGGGCTCGACCTACGAGCAGTACTTC
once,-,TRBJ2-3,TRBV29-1,CSVDGQAVGSSPDTQYF,TGCAGCGTTGATGGGCAGGCGGTCGGGAGTTCCCCAGATACGCAGTATTTT
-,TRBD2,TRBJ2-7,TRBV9,CASSPGTSGEQYF,TGTGCCAGCAGCCCCGGGACTAGCGGTGAGCAGTACTTC
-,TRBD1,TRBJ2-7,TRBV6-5,CASKGQGSYEQYF,TGTGCCAGTAAGGGACAGGGATCCTACGAGCAGTACTTC
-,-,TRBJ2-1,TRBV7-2,CASSLTSGLRNEQFF,TGTGCCAGCAGCTTAACATCGGGACTGAGGAATGAGCAGTTCTTC
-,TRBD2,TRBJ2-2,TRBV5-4,CASSLPGAGDGELFF,TGTGCCAGCAGCCTGCCTGGAGCGGGAGACGGGGAGCTGTTTTTT
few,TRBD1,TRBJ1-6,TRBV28,CASVGQGSYNSPLHF,TGTGCCAGCGTTGGACAGGGCTCCTATAATTCACCCCTCCACTTT
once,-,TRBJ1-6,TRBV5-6,CASSLGTVNSPLHF,TGTGCCAGCAGCTTGGGGACAGTTAATTCACCCCTCCACTTT
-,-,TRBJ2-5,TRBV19,CASSIDSRETQYF,TGTGCCAGTAGTATAGATTCCCGAGAGACCCAGTACTTC
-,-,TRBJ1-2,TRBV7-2,CASSLVRQGGYGYTF,TGTGCCAGCAGCTTAGTACGCCAGGGCGGCTATGGCTACACCTTC
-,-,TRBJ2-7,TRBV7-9,CASSLQGYEQYF,TGTGCCAGCAGCTTACAGGGGTACGAGCAGTACTTC
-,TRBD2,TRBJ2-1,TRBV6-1,CASSEALMAAGGSNEQFF,TGTGCCAGCAGTGAAGCGCTTATGGCAGCGGGAGGTAGTAATGAGCAGTTCTTC
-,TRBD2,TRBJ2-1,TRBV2,CASKGTRTYNEQFF,TGTGCCAGCAAGGGGACTAGGACCTACAATGAGCAGTTCTTC
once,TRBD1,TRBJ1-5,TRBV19,CASSTTGGSQPQHF,TGTGCCAGTAGTACTACAGGGGGCAGCCAGCCCCAGCATTTT
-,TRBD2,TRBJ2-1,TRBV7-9,CASSLGSASGIEFEQFF,TGTGCCAGCAGCTTAGGTTCGGCTAGCGGGATCGAATTTGAGCAGTTCTTC
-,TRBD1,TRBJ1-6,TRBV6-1,CASSVGGQGALSPLHF,TGTGCCAGCAGTGTGGGTGGTCAGGGGGCTCTTTCACCCCTCCACTTT
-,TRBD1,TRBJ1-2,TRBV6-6,CASSFVTGAGYTF,TGTGCCAGCAGTTTCGTGACAGGGGCTGGCTACACCTTC
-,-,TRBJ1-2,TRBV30,CAWSAKRFYGYTF,TGTGCCTGGAGTGCTAAGAGGTTCTATGGCTACACCTTC
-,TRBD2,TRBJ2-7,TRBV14,CASSQVGLAGYQYF,TGTGCCAGCAGCCAAGTTGGTCTAGCGGGTTACCAGTACTTC
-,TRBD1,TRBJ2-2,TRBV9,CASSPLPGQARRENTGELFF,TGTGCCAGCAGCCCTTTACCGGGACAGGCACGACGGGAGAACACCGGGGAGCTGTTTTTT
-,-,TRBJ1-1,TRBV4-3,CASSQRRGRDTEAFF,TGCGCCAGCAGCCAAAGGAGAGGGAGGGACACTGAAGCTTTCTTT
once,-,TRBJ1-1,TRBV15,CATSRDRYSGEAFF,TGTGCCACCAGCAGAGATCGATACAGCGGTGAAGCTTTCTTT
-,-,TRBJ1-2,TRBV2,CASSEQASNYGYTF,TGTGCCAGCAGTGAACAGGCTTCTAACTATGGCTACACCTTC
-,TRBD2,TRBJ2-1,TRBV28,CASSLGREVNEQFF,TGTGCCAGCAGTTTGGGGCGGGAGGTTAATGAGCAGTTCTTC
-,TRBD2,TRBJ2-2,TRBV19,CASSTGLAGPRGGELFF,TGTGCCAGTAGTACGGGACTAGCGGGTCCTCGAGGCGGGGAGCTGTTTTTT
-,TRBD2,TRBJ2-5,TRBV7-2,CASGLAGGRGTQYF,TGTGCCAGCGGACTAGCGGGAGGGCGTGGGACCCAGTACTTC
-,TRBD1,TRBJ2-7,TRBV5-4,CASSLTGQPYEQYF,TGTGCCAGCAGCTTGACGGGACAGCCCTACGAGCAGTACTTC
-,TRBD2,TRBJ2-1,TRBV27,CASSTGLAGTHYNEQFF,TGTGCCAGCAGCACCGGACTAGCGGGTACCCATTACAATGAGCAGTTCTTC
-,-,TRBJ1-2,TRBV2,CASSWGQFQGDGYTF,TGTGCCAGCAGCTGGGGTCAATTTCAGGGTGATGGCTACACCTTC
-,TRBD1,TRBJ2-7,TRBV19,CASGTGANEQYF,TGTGCCAGTGGGACAGGGGCCAACGAGCAGTACTTC
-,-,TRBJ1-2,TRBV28,CASTNPGVGGYTF,TGTGCCAGCACCAACCCCGGGGTGGGTGGCTACACCTTC
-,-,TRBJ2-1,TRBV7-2,CASSLARGSYNEQFF,TGTGCCAGCAGCTTAGCGCGGGGCTCCTACAATGAGCAGTTCTTC
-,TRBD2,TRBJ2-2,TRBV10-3,CAIGGAGGSHTGELFF,TGTGCCATCGGTGGGGCGGGAGGGAGCCACACCGGGGAGCTGTTTTTT
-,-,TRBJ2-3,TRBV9,CASRGGPTDTQYF,TGTGCCAGCAGAGGGGGTCCAACAGATACGCAGTATTTT
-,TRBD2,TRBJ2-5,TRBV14,CASSHFLAAEQETQYF,TGTGCCAGCAGCCATTTCCTAGCGGCAGAGCAAGAGACCCAGTACTTC
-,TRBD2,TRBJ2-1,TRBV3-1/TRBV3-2,CASSRAVAGYNEQFF,TGTGCCAGCAGCCGGGCAGTAGCGGGTTACAATGAGCAGTTCTTC
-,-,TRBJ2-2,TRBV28,CASSLGGTGELFF,TGTGCCAGCAGTTTGGGGGGCACCGGGGAGCTGTTTTTT
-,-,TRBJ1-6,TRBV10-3,CATKTRISSYNSPLHF,TGTGCCACCAAAACCAGGATAAGCTCCTATAATTCACCCCTCCACTTT